These T cell receptor beta chains were read from a single sample in a study of shared clonotypes between healthy human individuals. Libraries were prepared by immunoSEQ multiplex PCR; TCRdb keeps only in-frame clonotypes and omits some of them. The sample consists of millions of clones, roughly 94% of them appearing once. Source material: naive CD4+ T cells sorted from blood. The receptors come from a man aged 18 to 29 in good health. Each CDR3 is given with its conserved first and last residue. Each record gives: D gene, J gene, V gene, CDR3 protein, CDR3 DNA. The D gene is left open where the match is weak.

d_call: NA; j_call: TRBJ1-1; v_call: TRBV5-4; cdr3_aa: CASSKDMGATEAFF; cdr3_nt: TGTGCCAGCAGCAAGGACATGGGGGCCACTGAAGCTTTCTTT
d_call: NA; j_call: TRBJ1-1; v_call: TRBV11-2; cdr3_aa: CASSLEMSNTEAFF; cdr3_nt: TGTGCCAGCAGCTTAGAGATGTCTAACACTGAAGCTTTCTTT
d_call: NA; j_call: TRBJ2-2; v_call: TRBV4-3; cdr3_aa: CASSQIEDTGELFF; cdr3_nt: TGCGCCAGCAGCCAGATCGAAGACACCGGGGAGCTGTTTTTT
d_call: TRBD2; j_call: TRBJ2-7; v_call: TRBV5-4; cdr3_aa: CASSFGGGSAYEQYF; cdr3_nt: TGTGCCAGCAGCTTTGGGGGAGGGAGTGCCTACGAGCAGTACTTC
d_call: NA; j_call: TRBJ1-1; v_call: TRBV5-1; cdr3_aa: CASSLWSADTEAFF; cdr3_nt: TGCGCCAGCAGCTTGTGGTCAGCGGACACTGAAGCTTTCTTT
d_call: NA; j_call: TRBJ2-5; v_call: TRBV30; cdr3_aa: CAWSVRKGETQYF; cdr3_nt: TGTGCCTGGAGTGTAAGGAAGGGGGAGACCCAGTACTTC
d_call: NA; j_call: TRBJ2-2; v_call: TRBV7-6; cdr3_aa: CASSLARGITGELFF; cdr3_nt: TGTGCCAGCAGCTTAGCCAGGGGTATTACCGGGGAGCTGTTTTTT
d_call: NA; j_call: TRBJ2-5; v_call: TRBV7-9; cdr3_aa: CASSLDGAQETQYF; cdr3_nt: TGTGCCAGCAGCTTAGATGGGGCTCAGGAGACCCAGTACTTC
d_call: NA; j_call: TRBJ2-5; v_call: TRBV6-1; cdr3_aa: CASSEALGVRRETQYF; cdr3_nt: TGTGCCAGCAGTGAAGCGCTTGGGGTCAGACGGGAGACCCAGTACTTC
d_call: NA; j_call: TRBJ2-7; v_call: TRBV6-1; cdr3_aa: CASSGLLGRDEQYF; cdr3_nt: TGTGCCAGCAGTGGCCTACTGGGTCGTGACGAGCAGTACTTC
d_call: TRBD1; j_call: TRBJ2-1; v_call: TRBV5-4; cdr3_aa: CASSFGQGVNEQFF; cdr3_nt: TGTGCCAGCAGCTTTGGACAGGGGGTCAATGAGCAGTTCTTC